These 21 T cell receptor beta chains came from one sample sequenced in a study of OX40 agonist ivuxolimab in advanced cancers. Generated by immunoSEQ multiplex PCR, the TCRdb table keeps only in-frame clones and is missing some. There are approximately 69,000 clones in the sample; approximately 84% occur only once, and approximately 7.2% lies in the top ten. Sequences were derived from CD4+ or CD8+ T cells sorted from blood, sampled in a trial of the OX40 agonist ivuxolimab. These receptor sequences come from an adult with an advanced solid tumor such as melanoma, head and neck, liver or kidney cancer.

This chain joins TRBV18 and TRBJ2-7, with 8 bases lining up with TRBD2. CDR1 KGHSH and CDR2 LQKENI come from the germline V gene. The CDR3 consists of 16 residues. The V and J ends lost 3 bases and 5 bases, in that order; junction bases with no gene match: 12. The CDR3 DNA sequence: TGTGCCAGCTCACCTAACGCGGGGGGCCTATTCAACGAGCAGTACTTC. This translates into CASSPNAGGLFNEQYF.

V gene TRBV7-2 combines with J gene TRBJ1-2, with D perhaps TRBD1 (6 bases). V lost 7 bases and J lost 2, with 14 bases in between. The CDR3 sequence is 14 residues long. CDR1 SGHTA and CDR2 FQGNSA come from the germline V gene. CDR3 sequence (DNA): TGTGCCAGCACCAAAGACAGGCAGAACTATGGCTACACCTTC. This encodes CASTKDRQNYGYTF. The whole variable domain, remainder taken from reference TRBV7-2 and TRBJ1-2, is GAGVSQSPSNKVTEKGKDVELRCDPISGHTALYWYRQSLGQGLEFLIYFQGNSAPDKSGLPSDRFSAERTGGSVSTLTIQRTQQEDSAVYLCASTKDRQNYGYTFGSGTRLTVV.

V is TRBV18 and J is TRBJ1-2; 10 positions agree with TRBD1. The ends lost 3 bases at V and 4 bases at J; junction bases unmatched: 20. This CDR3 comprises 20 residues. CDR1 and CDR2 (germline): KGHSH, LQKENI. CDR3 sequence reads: CASSPAGTGAAARMLYGYTF. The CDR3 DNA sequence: TGTGCCAGCTCACCTGCCGGGACAGGGGCGGCAGCGCGGATGCTCTATGGCTACACCTTC.

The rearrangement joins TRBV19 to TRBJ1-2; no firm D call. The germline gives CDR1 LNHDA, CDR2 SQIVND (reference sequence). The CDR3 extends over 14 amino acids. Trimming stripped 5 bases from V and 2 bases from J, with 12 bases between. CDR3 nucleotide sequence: TGTGCCAGTAGTCCCCTCCGGGCCAACTATGGCTACACCTTC. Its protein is CASSPLRANYGYTF.

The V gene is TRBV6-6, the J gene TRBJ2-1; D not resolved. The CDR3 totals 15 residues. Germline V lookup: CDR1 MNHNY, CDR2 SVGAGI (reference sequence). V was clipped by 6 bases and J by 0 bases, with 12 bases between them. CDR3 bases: TGTGCCAGCAGCTACCCAGAGAGCTCCTACAATGAGCAGTTCTTC. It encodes CASSYPESSYNEQFF.

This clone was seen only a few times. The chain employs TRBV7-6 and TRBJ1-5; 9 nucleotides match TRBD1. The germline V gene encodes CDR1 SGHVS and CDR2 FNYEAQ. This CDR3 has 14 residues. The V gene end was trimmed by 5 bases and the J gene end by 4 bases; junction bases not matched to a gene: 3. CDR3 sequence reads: CASSPTGGNQPQHF. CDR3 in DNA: TGTGCCAGCAGCCCGACAGGGGGTAATCAGCCCCAGCATTTT.

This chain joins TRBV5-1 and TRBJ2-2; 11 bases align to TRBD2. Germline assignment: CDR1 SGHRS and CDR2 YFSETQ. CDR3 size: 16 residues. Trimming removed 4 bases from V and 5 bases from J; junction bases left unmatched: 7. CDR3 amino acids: CASSLLAGVKTGELFF. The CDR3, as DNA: TGCGCCAGCAGCCTACTAGCGGGAGTTAAGACCGGGGAGCTGTTTTTT. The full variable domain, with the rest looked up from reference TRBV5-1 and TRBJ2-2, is KAGVTQTPRYLIKTRGQQVTLSCSPISGHRSVSWYQQTPGQGLQFLFEYFSETQRNKGNFPGRFSGRQFSNSRSEMNVSTLELGDSALYLCASSLLAGVKTGELFFGEGSRLTVL.

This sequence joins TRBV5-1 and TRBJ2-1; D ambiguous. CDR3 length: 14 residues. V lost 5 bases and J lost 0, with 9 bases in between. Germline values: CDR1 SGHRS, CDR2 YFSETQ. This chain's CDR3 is CASRYQSSYNEQFF. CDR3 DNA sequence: TGCGCCAGCAGGTATCAGAGCTCCTACAATGAGCAGTTCTTC. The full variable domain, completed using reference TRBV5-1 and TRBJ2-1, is KAGVTQTPRYLIKTRGQQVTLSCSPISGHRSVSWYQQTPGQGLQFLFEYFSETQRNKGNFPGRFSGRQFSNSRSEMNVSTLELGDSALYLCASRYQSSYNEQFFGPGTRLTVL.

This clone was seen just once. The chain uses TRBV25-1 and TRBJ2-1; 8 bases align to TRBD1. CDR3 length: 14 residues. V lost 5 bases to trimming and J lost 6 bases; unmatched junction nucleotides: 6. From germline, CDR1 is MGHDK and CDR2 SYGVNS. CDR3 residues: CASSRTGTLNEQFF. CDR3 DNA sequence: TGTGCCAGCAGTCGGACAGGGACGCTCAATGAGCAGTTCTTC.

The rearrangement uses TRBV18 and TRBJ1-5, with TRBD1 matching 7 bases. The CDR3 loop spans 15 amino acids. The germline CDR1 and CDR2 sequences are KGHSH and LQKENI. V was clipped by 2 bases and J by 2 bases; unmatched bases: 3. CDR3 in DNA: TGTGCCAGCTCACCAATTCAGGGGGGCAATCAGCCCCAGCATTTT. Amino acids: CASSPIQGGNQPQHF. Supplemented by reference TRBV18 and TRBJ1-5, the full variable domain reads NAGVMQNPRHLVRRRGQEARLRCSPMKGHSHVYWYRQLPEEGLKFMVYLQKENIIDESGMPKERFSAEFPKEGPSILRIQQVVRGDSAAYFCASSPIQGGNQPQHFGDGTRLSIL.

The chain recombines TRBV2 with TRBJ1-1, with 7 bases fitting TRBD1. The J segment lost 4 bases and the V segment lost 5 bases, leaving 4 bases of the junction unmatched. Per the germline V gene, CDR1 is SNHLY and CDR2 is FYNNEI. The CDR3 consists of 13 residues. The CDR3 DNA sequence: TGTGCCAGCAGTAGCACAGGGGCCACTGAAGCTTTCTTT. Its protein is CASSSTGATEAFF. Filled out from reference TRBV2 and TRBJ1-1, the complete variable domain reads EPEVTQTPSHQVTQMGQEVILRCVPISNHLYFYWYRQILGQKVEFLVSFYNNEISEKSEIFDDQFSVERPDGSNFTLKIRSTKLEDSAMYFCASSSTGATEAFFGQGTRLTVV.

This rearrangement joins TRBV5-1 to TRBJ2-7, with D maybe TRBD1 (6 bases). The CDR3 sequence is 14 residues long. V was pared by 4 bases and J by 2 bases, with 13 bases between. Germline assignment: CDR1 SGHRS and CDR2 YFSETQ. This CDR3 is CASSRDTATYEQYF. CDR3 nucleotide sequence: TGCGCCAGCAGCCGGGACACAGCAACCTACGAGCAGTACTTC.

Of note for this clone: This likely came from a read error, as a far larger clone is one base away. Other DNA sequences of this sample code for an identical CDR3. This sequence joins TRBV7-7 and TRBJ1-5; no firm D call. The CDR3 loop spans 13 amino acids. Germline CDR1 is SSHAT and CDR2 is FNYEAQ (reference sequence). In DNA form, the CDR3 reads TGTGCTAGCAGCTTAGAGGAGGATCAGCCCCAGCATTTT. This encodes CASSLEEDQPQHF.

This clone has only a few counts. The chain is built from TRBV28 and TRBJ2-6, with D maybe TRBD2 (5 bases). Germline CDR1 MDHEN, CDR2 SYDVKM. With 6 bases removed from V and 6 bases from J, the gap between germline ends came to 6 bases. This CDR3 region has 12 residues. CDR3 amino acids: CASSGLANVLTF. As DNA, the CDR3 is TGTGCCAGCAGCGGACTGGCCAACGTCCTGACTTTC.

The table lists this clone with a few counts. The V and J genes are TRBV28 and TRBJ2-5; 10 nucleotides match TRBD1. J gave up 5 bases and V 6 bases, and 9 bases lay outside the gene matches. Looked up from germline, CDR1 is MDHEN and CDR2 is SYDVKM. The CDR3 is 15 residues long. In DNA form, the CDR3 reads TGTGCCAGCAGGCTTGGGACAGGGGAAGGGGAGACCCAGTACTTC. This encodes CASRLGTGEGETQYF. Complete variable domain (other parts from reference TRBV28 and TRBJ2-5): DVKVTQSSRYLVKRTGEKVFLECVQDMDHENMFWYRQDPGLGLRLIYFSYDVKMKEKGDIPEGYSVSREKKERFSLILESASTNQTSMYLCASRLGTGEGETQYFGPGTRLLVL.

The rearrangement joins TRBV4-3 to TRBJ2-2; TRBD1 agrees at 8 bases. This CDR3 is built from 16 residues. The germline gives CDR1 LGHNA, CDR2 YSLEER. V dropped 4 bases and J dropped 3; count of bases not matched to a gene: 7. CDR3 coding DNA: TGCGCCAGCAGCCCTTATTGGGACAGGTACACCGGGGAGCTGTTTTTT. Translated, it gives CASSPYWDRYTGELFF.

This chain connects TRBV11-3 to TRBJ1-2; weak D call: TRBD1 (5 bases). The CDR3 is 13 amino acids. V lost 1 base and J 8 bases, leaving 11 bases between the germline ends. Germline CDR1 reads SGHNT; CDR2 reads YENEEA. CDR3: CASSLVSTGGYTF. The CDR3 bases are TGTGCCAGCAGCTTAGTGTCAACAGGAGGCTACACCTTC.

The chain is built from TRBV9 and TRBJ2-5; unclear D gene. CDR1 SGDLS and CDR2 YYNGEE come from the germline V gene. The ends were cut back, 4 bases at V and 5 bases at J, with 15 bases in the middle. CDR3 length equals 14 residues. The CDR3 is CASSPSPARETQYF. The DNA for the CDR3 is TGTGCCAGCAGCCCCAGCCCAGCCAGGGAGACCCAGTACTTC.

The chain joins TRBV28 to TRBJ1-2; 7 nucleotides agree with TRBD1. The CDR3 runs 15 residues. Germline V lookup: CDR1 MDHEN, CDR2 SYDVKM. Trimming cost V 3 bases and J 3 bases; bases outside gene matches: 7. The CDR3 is CASSLEGGVDYGYTF. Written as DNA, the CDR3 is TGTGCCAGCAGTTTGGAAGGGGGCGTTGACTATGGCTACACCTTC.

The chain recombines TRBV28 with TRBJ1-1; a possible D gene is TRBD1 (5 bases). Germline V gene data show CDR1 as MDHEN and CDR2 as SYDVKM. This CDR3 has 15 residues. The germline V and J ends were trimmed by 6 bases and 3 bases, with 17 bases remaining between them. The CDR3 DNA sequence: TGTGCCAGCAGGCCTAGGAAGGGGACGGACACTGAAGCTTTCTTT. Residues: CASRPRKGTDTEAFF.

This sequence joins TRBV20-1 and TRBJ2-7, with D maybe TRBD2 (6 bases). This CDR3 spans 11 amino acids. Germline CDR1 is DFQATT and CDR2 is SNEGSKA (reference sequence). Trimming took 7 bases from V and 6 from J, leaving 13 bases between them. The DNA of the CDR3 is TGCAGTGTAGGGCGGGATGGCGAGCAGTACTTC. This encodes CSVGRDGEQYF.